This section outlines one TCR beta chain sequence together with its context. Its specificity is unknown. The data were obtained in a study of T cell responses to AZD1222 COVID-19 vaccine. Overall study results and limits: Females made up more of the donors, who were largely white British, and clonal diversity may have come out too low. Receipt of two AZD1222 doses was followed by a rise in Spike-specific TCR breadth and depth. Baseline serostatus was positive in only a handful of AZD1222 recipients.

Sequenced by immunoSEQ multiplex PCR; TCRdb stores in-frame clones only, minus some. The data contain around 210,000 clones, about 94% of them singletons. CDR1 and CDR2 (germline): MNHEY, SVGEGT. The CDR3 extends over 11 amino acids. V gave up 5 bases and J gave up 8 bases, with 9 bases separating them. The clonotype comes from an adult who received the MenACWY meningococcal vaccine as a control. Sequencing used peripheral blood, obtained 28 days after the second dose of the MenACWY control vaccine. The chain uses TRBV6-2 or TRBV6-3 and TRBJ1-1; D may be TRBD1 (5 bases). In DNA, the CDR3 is TGTGCCAGCAGTCAAAGACAGGAAGCTTTCTTT. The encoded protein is CASSQRQEAFF.